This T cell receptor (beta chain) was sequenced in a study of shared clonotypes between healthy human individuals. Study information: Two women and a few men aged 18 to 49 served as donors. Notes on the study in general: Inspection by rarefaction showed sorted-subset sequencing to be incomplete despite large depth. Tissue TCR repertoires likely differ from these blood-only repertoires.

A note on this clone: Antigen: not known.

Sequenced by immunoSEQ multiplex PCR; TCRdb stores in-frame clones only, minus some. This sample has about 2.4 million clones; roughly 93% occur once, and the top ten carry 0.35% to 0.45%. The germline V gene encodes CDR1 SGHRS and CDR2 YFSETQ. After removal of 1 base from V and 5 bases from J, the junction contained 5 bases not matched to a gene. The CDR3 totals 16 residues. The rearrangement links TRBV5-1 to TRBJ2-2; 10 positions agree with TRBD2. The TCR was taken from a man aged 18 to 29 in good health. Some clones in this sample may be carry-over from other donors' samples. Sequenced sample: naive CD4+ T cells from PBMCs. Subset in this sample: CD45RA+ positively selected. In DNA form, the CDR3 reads TGCGCCAGCAGCTTGTTTCTAGCGGGAGATACCGGGGAGCTGTTTTTT. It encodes CASSLFLAGDTGELFF.